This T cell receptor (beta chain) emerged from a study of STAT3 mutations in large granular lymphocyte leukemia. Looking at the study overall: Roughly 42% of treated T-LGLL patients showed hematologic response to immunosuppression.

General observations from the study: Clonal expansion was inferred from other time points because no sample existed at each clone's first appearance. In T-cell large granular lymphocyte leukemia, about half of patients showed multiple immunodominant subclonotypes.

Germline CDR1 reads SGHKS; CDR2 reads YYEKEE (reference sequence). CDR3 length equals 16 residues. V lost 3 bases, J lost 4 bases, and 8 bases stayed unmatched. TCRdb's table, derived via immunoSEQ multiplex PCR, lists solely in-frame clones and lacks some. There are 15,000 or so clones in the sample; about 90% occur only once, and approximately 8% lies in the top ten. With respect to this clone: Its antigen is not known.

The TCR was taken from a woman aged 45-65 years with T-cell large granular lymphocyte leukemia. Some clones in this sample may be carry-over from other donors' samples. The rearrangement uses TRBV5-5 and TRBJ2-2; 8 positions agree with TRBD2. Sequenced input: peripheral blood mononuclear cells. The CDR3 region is CASSSGTSLATGELFF. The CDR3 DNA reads TGTGCCAGCAGCTCCGGGACTAGTTTAGCCACCGGGGAGCTGTTTTTT. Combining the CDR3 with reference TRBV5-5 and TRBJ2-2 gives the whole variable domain DAGVTQSPTHLIKTRGQQVTLRCSPISGHKSVSWYQQVLGQGPQFIFQYYEKEERGRGNFPDRFSARQFPNYSSELNVNALLLGDSALYLCASSSGTSLATGELFFGEGSRLTVL.